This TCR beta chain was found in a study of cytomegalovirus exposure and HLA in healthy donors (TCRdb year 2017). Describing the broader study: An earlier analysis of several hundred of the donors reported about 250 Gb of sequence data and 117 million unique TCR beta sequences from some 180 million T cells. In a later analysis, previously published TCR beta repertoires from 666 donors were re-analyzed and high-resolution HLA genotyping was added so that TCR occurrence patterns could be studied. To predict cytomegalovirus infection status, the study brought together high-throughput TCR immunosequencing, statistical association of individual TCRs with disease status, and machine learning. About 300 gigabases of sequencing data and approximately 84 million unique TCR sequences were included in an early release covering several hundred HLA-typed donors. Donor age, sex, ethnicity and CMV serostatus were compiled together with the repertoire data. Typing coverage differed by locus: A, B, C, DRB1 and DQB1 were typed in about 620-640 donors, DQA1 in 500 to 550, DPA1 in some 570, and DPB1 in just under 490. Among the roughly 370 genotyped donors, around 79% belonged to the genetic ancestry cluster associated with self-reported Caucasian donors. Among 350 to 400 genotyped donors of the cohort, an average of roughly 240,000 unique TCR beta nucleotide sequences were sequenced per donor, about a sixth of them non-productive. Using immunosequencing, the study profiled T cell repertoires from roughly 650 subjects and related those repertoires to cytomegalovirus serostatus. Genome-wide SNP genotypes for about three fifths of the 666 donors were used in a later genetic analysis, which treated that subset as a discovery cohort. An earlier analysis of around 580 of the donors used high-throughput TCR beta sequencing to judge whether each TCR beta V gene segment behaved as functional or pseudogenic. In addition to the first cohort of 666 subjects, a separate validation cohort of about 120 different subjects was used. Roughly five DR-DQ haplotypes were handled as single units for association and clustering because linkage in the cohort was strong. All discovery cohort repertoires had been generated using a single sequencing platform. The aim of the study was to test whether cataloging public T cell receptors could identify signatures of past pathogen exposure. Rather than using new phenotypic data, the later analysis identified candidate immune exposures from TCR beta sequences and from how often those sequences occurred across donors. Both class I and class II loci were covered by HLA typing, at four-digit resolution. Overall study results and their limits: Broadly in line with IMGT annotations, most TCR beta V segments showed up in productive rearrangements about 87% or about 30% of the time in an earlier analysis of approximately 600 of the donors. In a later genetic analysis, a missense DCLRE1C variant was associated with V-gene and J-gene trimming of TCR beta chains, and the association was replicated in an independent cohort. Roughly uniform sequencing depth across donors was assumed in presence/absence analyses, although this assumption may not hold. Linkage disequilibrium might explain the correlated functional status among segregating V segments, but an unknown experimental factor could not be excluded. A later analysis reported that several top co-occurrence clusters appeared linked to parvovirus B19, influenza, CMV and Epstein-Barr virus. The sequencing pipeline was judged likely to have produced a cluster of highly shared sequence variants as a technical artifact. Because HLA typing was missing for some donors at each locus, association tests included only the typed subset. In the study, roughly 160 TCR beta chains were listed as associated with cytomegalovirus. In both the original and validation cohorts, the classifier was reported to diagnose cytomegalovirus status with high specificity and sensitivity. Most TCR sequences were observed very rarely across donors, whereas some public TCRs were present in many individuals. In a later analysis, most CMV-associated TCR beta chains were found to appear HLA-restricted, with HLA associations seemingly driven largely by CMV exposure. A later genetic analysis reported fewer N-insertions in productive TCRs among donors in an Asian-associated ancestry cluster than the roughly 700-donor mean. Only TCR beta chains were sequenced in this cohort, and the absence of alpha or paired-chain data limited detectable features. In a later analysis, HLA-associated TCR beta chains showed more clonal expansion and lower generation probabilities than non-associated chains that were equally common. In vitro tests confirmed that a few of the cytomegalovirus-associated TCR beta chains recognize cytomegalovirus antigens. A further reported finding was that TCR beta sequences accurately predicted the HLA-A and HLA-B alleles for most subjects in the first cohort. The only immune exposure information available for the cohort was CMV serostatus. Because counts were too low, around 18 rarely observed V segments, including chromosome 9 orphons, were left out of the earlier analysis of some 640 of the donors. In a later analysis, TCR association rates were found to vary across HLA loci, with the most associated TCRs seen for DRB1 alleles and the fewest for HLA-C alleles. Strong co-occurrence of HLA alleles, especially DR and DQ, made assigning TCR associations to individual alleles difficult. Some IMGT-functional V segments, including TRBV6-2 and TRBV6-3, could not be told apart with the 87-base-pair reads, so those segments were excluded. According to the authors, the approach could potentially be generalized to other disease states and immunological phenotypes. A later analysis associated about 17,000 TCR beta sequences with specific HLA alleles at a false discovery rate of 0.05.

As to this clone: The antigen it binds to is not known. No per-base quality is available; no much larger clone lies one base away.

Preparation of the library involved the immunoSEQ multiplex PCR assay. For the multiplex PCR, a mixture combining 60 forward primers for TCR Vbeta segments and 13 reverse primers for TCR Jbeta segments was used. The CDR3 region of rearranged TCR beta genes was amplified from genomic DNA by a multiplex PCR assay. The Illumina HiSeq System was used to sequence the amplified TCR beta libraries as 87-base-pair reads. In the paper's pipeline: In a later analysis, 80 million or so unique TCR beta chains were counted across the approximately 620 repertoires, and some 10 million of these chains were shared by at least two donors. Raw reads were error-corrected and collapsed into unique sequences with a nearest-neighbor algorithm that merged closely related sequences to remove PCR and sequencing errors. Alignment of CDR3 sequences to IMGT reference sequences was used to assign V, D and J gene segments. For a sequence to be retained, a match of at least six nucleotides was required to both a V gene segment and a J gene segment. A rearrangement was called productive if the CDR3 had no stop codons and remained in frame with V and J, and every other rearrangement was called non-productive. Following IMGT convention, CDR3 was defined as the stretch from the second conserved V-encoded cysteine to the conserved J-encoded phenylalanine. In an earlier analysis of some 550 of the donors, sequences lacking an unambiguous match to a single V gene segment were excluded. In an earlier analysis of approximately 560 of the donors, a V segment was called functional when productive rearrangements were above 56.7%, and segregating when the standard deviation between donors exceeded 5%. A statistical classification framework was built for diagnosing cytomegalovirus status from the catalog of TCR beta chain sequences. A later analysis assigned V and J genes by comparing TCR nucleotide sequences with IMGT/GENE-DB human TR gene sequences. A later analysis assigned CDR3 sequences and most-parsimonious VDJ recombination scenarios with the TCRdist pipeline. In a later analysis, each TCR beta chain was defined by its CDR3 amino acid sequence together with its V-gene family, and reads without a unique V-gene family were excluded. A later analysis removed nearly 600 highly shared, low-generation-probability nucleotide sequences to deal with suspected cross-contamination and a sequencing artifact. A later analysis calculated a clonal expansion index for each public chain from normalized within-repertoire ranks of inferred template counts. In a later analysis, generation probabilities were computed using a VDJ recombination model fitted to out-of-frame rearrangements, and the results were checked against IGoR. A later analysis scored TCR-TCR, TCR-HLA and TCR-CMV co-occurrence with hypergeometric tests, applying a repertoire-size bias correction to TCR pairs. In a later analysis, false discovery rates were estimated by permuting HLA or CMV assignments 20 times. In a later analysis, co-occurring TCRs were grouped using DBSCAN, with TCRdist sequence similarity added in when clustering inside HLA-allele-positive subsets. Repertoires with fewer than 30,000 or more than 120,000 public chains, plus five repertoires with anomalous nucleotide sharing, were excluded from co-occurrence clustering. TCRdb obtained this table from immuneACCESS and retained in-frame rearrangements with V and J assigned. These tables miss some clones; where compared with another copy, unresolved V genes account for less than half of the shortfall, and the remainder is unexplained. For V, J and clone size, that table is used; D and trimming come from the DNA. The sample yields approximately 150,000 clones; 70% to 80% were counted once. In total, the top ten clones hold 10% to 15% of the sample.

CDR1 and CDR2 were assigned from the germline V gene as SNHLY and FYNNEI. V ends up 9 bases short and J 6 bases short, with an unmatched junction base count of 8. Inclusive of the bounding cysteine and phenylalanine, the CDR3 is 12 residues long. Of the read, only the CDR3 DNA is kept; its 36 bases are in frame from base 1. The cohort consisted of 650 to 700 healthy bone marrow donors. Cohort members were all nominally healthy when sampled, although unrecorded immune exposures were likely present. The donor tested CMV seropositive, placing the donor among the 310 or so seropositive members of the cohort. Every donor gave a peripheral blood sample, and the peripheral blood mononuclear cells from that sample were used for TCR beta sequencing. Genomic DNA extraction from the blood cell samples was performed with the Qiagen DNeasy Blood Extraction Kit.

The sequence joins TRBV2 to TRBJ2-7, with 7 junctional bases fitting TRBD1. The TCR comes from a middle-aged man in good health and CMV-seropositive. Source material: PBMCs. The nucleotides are TGTGCCAGTTTACAGGGGTTTTCCGAGCAGTACTTC. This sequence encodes CASLQGFSEQYF.